A single sample is the source of the 5 T cell receptor beta chains below, sequenced in a study of blood T cell repertoires in COVID-19 (dated by TCRdb to about 2020). The library relied on the immunoSEQ multiplex PCR assay. TCRdb retrieved this table from immuneACCESS and kept in-frame rearrangements only. Not all clones are present; in checked studies, unresolved V genes account for under half, and no reason is known for the remainder. The sample yields about 120,000 clones; around 90% were counted once. About 4% of the sample rests with the top ten. The sequenced sample was peripheral blood. The receptors derive from a woman aged 55-69 years with COVID-19, enrolled during active disease.

The rearrangement links TRBV19 to TRBJ2-5, with D tentatively TRBD1 (5 bases). The CDR3 has 15 residues. V was shortened by 6 bases and J by 2 bases, with 16 bases between the two germline ends. Germline values: CDR1 LNHDA, CDR2 SQIVND (reference sequence). CDR3 DNA: TGTGCCAGTAGCCCCGGTGTCAGGGTACAAGAGACCCAGTACTTC. Protein sequence: CASSPGVRVQETQYF.

By share of the sample, this clone is medium-sized. The chain couples TRBV5-1 to TRBJ2-7; the match to TRBD1 covers 12 bases. The CDR3 is 17 residues long. Germline CDR1 reads SGHRS; CDR2 reads YFSETQ. V lost 3 bases to trimming and J lost 2 bases; unmatched junction nucleotides: 9. The CDR3 DNA reads TGCGCCAGCAGCTCGCCGGGACAGGGGGCCTGGACCTACGAGCAGTACTTC. Amino acid sequence: CASSSPGQGAWTYEQYF. Full variable domain (rest looked up from reference TRBV5-1 and TRBJ2-7): KAGVTQTPRYLIKTRGQQVTLSCSPISGHRSVSWYQQTPGQGLQFLFEYFSETQRNKGNFPGRFSGRQFSNSRSEMNVSTLELGDSALYLCASSSPGQGAWTYEQYFGPGTRLTVT.

CDR3 in DNA: TGTGCCAGCAGCCAGGGACTATCGGGAGGAGATGAGCAGTTCTTC. Residues: CASSQGLSGGDEQFF. The V call is TRBV7-9, the J call TRBJ2-1, with TRBD2 matching 7 bases. The CDR3 runs 15 residues. The J segment lost 8 bases and the V segment lost 5 bases, leaving 12 bases of the junction unmatched. CDR1 and CDR2 from the germline V gene are SEHNR and FQNEAQ (reference sequence).

The chain is built from TRBV5-1 and TRBJ1-6; tentatively, D is TRBD1 (6 bases). Germline V gene sequence: CDR1 SGHRS, CDR2 YFSETQ. The ends were cut back, 2 bases at V and 10 bases at J, with 10 bases in the middle. The CDR3 extends over 13 amino acids. For the CDR3, the DNA is TGCGCCAGCAGCTTTACAGGGAACTCACCCCTCCACTTT. Amino acids: CASSFTGNSPLHF.

The J gene is TRBJ2-1, the V gene TRBV9, with a weak D call TRBD1 (6 bases). Germline values: CDR1 SGDLS, CDR2 YYNGEE. This CDR3 has 16 residues. V was trimmed by 3 bases and J by 0 bases, leaving 13 bases between them. DNA of the CDR3: TGTGCCAGCAGCGCACAAACAGGGATCTCCTACAATGAGCAGTTCTTC. It codes for CASSAQTGISYNEQFF. The full variable domain, its missing parts supplied by reference TRBV9 and TRBJ2-1, is DSGVTQTPKHLITATGQRVTLRCSPRSGDLSVYWYQQSLDQGLQFLIQYYNGEERAKGNILERFSAQQFPDLHSELNLSSLELGDSALYFCASSAQTGISYNEQFFGPGTRLTVL.